This T cell receptor (beta chain) is from a study of blood T cell repertoires in COVID-19. Background on the study: COVID-19 samples, acute and convalescent, were from the United States, Italy and Spain. PBMCs, B-cell-depleted T cells, or T cells provided the cDNA or gDNA that made up the material.

In the study's own analysis: Counts of nucleated cells, estimated from reference gene primer amplification, were obtained. The data were produced by immunoSEQ multiplex PCR, yet TCRdb's version contains in-frame clones alone and is incomplete. V, J and clone size derive from that table, while D and trimming were established from the DNA sequence. The repertoire holds fewer than 75,000 clones, with 80% to 90% as singletons. V shed 7 bases and J 10 bases; nucleotides not matched to a gene: 12. The CDR3 contains 13 residues. Sequencing was performed on peripheral blood. This chain joins TRBV12-3 or TRBV12-4 and TRBJ1-1; 7 bases fit TRBD1. This receptor was identified in an older man with acute or convalescent COVID-19. The CDR3 spells CASKRDRSVGAFF. The CDR3 DNA reads TGTGCCAGCAAGAGGGACAGATCAGTGGGAGCTTTCTTT.